This T cell receptor (beta chain) emerged from a study of blood T cell repertoires in COVID-19. Study information: COVID-19 samples from acute and convalescent phases originated in the United States, Italy and Spain. T cells, B-cell-depleted T cells, or PBMCs provided the cDNA or gDNA that served as material.

Generated by immunoSEQ multiplex PCR, the TCRdb table keeps only in-frame clones and is missing some. The sample has approximately 300,000 clones, more than 80% seen once. CDR3 length: 14 amino acids. Germline loops: CDR1 LNHDA, CDR2 SQIVND (reference sequence). Losses at the gene ends were 4 bases for V and 8 bases for J; bases not matched to a gene: 8. This clonotype was obtained from a woman in her twenties or thirties with COVID-19, enrolled during active disease. V usage is TRBV19 and J usage is TRBJ2-3; 8 positions agree with TRBD1. The source material was peripheral blood. The DNA for the CDR3 is TGTGCCAGTAGTAGCGGACAGGGCGTAGGTACGCAGTATTTT. This codes for CASSSGQGVGTQYF. Using reference TRBV19 and TRBJ2-3 for the parts outside the CDR3, the full variable domain is DGGITQSPKYLFRKEGQNVTLSCEQNLNHDAMYWYRQDPGQGLRLIYYSQIVNDFQKGDIAEGYSVSREKKESFPLTVTSAQKNPTAFYLCASSSGQGVGTQYFGPGTRLTVL.